This T cell receptor (beta chain) came from a study of somatic mutations in cytotoxic T cells in rheumatoid arthritis. Study in general: Patients gave 30 ml EDTA peripheral blood immediately after diagnosis, prior to starting treatment. Purity of nearly 100% was reached when some V beta antibody-stained T-cell populations were flow-sorted, including V beta1+ cells sequenced for TCRB.

The table came from immunoSEQ multiplex PCR; TCRdb's copy has only in-frame clones and leaves some out. The table lists about 11,000 clones, around three quarters of them singletons. As for this clone: What it binds is not known.

Notes on the study in general: The antigen targets of the expanded CD8+ clones were unknown. CD8+ clonality rose with age in rheumatoid arthritis patients, unlike in healthy controls.

The sequence was obtained from an adult with rheumatoid arthritis. Material for sequencing was CD8+ T cells sorted from blood.

CDR3 bases: TGTGCCAGCAGCGCAGGGGGCGATTACAATGAGCAGTTCTTC. This codes for CASSAGGDYNEQFF. This rearrangement joins TRBV9 to TRBJ2-1, with TRBD1 matching over 8 bases. The CDR3 is made up of 14 amino acids. The trim removed 3 bases at V and 4 bases at J, leaving 3 bases unmatched. From germline, CDR1 is SGDLS and CDR2 YYNGEE.